This TCR beta chain was recovered during a study of tumor-infiltrating lymphocytes in primary liver carcinoma. About the research overall: There were tumors of stage T1-T3 N0M0, each 4.2 to 10 cm across. Study results and limitations: A small share of top clones, only about 7-24%, was found in all five tumor regions.

Regarding this clonotype: The target antigen is unknown. One end of the junction is discordant with germline, which a read error may explain.

The study co-extracted DNA and RNA from about 21-30 mg of unsorted bulk tissue. Per the germline V gene, CDR1 is SQVTM and CDR2 is ANQGSEA. This CDR3 spans 14 amino acids. Priming with a constant-region primer yielded TCR beta cDNA from 450 to 550 ng total RNA. Three rounds of nested multiplex PCR with slightly modified ARM-PCR produced TCR beta libraries. The two initial PCR rounds, around 11 cycles each, used TRBV1-TRBV30 forward and C-beta reverse primers. TCRdb passed the multiplex PCR reads through MiXCR, listing each CDR3 protein once. This sample has about 78,000 distinct CDR3 sequences; 71% occur once, and the top ten carry roughly 15%.

V is TRBV29-1 and J is TRBJ2-7; 8 bases match TRBD2. This receptor was taken from a woman aged 55-75 years with primary liver carcinoma and hepatitis B virus infection. The specimen was liver tumor tissue from sampling region 4. The sample's subset: tumor region T4, right-lateral pole. The CDR3 spells CSVVDGRGVDEQYF. DNA for the CDR3: TGTAGCGTTGTAGACGGGAGGGGAGTCGACGAGCAGTACTTC.